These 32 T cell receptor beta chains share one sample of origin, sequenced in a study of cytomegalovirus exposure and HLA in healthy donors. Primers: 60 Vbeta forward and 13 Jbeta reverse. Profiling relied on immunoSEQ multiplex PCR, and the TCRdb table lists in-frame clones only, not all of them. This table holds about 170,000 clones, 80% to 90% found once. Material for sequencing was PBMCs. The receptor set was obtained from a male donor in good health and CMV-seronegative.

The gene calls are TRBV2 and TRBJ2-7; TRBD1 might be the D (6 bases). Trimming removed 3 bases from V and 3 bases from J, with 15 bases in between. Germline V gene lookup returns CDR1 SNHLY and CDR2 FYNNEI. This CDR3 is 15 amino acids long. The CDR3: CASSEGHGLFYEQYF. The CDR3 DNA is TGTGCCAGCAGTGAGGGACACGGACTCTTCTACGAGCAGTACTTC.

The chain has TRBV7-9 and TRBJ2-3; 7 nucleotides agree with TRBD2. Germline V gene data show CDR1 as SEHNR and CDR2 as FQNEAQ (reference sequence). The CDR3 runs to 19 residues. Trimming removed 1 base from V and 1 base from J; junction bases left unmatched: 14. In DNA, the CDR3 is TGTGCCAGCAGCTTAGGTGCAGCGGGAAGTCCTCGTGGCACAGATACGCAGTATTTT. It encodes CASSLGAAGSPRGTDTQYF. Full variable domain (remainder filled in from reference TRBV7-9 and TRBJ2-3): DTGVSQNPRHKITKRGQNVTFRCDPISEHNRLYWYRQTLGQGPEFLTYFQNEAQLEKSRLLSDRFSAERPKGSFSTLEIQRTEQGDSAMYLCASSLGAAGSPRGTDTQYFGPGTRLTVL.

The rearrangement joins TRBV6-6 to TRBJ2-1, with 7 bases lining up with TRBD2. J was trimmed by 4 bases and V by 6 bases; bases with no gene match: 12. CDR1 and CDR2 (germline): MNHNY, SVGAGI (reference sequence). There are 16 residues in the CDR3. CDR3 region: CASSLSGENPYNEQFF. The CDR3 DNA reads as TGTGCCAGCAGCCTGAGCGGGGAAAACCCGTACAATGAGCAGTTCTTC.

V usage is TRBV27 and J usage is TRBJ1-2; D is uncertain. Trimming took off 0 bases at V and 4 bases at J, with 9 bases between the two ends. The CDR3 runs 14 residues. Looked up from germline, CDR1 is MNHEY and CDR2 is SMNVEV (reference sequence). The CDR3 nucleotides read TGTGCCAGCAGTTTATCCGCAGGAGGCTATGGCTACACCTTC. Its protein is CASSLSAGGYGYTF.

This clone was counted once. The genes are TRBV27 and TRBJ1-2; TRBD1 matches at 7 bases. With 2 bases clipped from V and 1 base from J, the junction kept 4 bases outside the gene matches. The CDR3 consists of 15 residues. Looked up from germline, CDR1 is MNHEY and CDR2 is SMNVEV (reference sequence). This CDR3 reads CASSLGGQINYGYTF. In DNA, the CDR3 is TGTGCCAGCAGTTTAGGGGGACAGATTAACTATGGCTACACCTTC.

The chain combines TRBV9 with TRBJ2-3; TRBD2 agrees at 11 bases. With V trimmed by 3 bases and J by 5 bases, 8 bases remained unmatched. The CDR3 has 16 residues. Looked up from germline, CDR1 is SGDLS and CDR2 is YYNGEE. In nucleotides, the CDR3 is TGTGCCAGCAGCGGGTATAGCGGGGGGGACCTAGATACGCAGTATTTT. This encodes CASSGYSGGDLDTQYF.

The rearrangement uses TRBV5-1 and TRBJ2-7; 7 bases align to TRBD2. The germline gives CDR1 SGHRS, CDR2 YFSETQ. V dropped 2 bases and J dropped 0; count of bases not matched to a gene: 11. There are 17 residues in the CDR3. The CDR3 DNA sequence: TGCGCCAGCAGCTTTTCTTTTAGCGGGTCTAGCTCCTACGAGCAGTACTTC. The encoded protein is CASSFSFSGSSSYEQYF.

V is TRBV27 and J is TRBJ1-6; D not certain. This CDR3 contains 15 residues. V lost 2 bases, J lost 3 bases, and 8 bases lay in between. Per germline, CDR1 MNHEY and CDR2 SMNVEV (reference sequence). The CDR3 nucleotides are TGTGCCAGCAGTTTAAAGGCAGGCTATAATTCACCCCTCCACTTT. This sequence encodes CASSLKAGYNSPLHF.

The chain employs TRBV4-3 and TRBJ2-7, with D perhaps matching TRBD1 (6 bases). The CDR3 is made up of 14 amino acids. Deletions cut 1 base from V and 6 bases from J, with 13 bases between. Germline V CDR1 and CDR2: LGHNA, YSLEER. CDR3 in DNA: TGCGCCAGCAGCCAAGGCAGGGGCTCAAGCGAGCAGTACTTC. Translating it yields CASSQGRGSSEQYF.

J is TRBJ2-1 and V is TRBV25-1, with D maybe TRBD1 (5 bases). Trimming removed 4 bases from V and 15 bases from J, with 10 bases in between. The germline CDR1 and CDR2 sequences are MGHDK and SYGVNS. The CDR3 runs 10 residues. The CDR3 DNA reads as TGTGCCAGCAGTGGAAGGGGCCGGTTCTTC. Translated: CASSGRGRFF.

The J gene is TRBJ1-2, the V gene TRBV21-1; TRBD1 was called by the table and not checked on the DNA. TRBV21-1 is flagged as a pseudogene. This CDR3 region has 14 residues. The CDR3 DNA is TGTGCCAGCAGCAAAGAGTACAGGGAAGGAGACTACACCTTC. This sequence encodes CASSKEYREGDYTF.

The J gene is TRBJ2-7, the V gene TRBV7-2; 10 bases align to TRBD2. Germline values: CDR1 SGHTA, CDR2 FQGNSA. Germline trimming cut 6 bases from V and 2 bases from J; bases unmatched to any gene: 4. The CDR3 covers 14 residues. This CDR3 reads CASSRTSGAYEQYF. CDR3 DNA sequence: TGTGCCAGCAGTCGGACTAGCGGAGCCTACGAGCAGTACTTC.

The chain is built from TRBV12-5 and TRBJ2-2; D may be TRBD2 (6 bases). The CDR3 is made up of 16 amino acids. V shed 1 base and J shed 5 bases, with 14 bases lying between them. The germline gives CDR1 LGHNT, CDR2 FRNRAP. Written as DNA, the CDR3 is TGTGCTAGTGGTTTGGGATCGGGGGTTAGGACCGGGGAGCTGTTTTTT. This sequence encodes CASGLGSGVRTGELFF.

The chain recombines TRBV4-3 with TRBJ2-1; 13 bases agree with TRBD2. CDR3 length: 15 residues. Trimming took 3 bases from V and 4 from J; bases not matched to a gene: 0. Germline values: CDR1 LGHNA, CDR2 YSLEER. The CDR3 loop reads CASSQGLAGYNEQFF. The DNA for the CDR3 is TGCGCCAGCAGCCAGGGACTAGCGGGGTACAATGAGCAGTTCTTC.

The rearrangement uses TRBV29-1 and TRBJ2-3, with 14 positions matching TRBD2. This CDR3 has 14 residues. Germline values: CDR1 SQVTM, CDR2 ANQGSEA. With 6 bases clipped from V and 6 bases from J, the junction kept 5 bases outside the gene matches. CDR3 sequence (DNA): TGCAGCGTGACTAGCGGGGGGGCTTCGGATACGCAGTATTTT. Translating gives CSVTSGGASDTQYF.

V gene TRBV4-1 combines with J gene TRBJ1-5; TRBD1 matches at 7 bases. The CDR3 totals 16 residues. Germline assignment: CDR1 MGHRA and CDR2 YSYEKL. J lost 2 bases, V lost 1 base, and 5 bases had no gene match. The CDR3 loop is CASSQVQGMGNQPQHF. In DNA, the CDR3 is TGCGCCAGCAGCCAAGTACAGGGGATGGGCAATCAGCCCCAGCATTTT.

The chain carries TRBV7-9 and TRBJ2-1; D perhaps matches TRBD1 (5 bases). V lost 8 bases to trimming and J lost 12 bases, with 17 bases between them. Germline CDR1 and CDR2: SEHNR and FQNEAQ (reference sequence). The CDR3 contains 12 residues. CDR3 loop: CASARAMEGQFF. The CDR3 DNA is TGTGCCAGCGCCAGGGCTATGGAAGGGCAGTTCTTC.

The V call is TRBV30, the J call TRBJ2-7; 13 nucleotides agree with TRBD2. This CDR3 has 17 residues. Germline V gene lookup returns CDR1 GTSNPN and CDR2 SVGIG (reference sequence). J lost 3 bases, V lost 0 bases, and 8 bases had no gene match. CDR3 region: CAWSVRTGLAGDYEQYF. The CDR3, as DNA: TGTGCCTGGAGTGTACGGACTGGACTAGCGGGGGACTACGAGCAGTACTTC. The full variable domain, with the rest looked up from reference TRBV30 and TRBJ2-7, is SQTIHQWPATLVQPVGSPLSLECTVEGTSNPNLYWYRQAAGRGLQLLFYSVGIGQISSEVPQNLSASRPQDRQFILSSKKLLLSDSGFYLCAWSVRTGLAGDYEQYFGPGTRLTVT.

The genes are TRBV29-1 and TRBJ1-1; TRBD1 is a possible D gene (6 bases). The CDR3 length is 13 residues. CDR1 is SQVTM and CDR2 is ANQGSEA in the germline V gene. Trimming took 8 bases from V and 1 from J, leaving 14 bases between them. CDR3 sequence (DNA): TGCAGCTCTCGACAGGTCGCGAACACTGAAGCTTTCTTT. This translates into CSSRQVANTEAFF.

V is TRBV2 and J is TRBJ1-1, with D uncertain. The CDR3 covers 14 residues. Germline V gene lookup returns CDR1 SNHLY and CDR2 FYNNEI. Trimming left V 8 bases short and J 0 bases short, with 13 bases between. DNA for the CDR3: TGTGCCAGCCTTAAACAGAATCTGAACACTGAAGCTTTCTTT. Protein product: CASLKQNLNTEAFF.

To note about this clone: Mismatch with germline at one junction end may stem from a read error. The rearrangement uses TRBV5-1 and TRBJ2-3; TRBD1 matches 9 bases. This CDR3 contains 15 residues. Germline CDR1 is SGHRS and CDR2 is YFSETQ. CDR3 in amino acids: CASNLGDRGTDTQYF. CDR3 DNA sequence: TGCGCCAGCAACTTGGGAGACAGGGGGACAGATACGCAGTATTTT. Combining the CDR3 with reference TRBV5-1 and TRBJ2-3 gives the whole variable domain KAGVTQTPRYLIKTRGQQVTLSCSPISGHRSVSWYQQTPGQGLQFLFEYFSETQRNKGNFPGRFSGRQFSNSRSEMNVSTLELGDSALYLCASNLGDRGTDTQYFGPGTRLTVL.

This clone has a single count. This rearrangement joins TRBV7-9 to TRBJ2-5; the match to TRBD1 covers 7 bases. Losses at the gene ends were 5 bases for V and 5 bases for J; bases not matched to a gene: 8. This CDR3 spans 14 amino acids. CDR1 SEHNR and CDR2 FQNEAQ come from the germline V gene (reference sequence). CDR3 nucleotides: TGTGCCAGCAGCGATCGACAGGGCCAGGAGACCCAGTACTTC. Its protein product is CASSDRQGQETQYF. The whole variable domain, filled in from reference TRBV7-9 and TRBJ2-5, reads DTGVSQNPRHKITKRGQNVTFRCDPISEHNRLYWYRQTLGQGPEFLTYFQNEAQLEKSRLLSDRFSAERPKGSFSTLEIQRTEQGDSAMYLCASSDRQGQETQYFGPGTRLLVL.

CDR3 amino acids: CASSVGTLSYNEQFF. The CDR3 DNA follows: TGTGCCAGCAGCGTGGGCACCCTCTCCTACAATGAGCAGTTCTTC. This chain uses TRBV9 with TRBJ2-1; no firm D call. The CDR3 has 15 residues. Germline V CDR1 and CDR2: SGDLS, YYNGEE. V lost 2 bases and J lost 0, with 9 bases in between.

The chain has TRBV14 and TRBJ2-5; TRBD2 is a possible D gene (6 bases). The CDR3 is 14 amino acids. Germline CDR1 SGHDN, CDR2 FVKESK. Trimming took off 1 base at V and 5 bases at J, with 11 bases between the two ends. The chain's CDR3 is CASSQGGRDETQYF. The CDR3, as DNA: TGTGCCAGCAGCCAAGGAGGGCGGGATGAGACCCAGTACTTC. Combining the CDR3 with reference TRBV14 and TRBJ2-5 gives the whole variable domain EAGVTQFPSHSVIEKGQTVTLRCDPISGHDNLYWYRRVMGKEIKFLLHFVKESKQDESGMPNNRFLAERTGGTYSTLKVQPAELEDSGVYFCASSQGGRDETQYFGPGTRLLVL.

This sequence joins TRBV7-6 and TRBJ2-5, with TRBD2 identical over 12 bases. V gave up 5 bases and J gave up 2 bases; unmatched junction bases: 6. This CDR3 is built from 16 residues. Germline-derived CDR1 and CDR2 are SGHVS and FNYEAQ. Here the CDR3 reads CASSQLAGGYQETQYF. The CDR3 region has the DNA TGTGCCAGCAGCCAACTAGCGGGAGGATATCAAGAGACCCAGTACTTC. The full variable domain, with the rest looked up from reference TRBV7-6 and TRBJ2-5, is GAGVSQSPRYKVTKRGQDVALRCDPISGHVSLYWYRQALGQGPEFLTYFNYEAQQDKSGLPNDRFSAERPEGSISTLTIQRTEQRDSAMYRCASSQLAGGYQETQYFGPGTRLLVL.

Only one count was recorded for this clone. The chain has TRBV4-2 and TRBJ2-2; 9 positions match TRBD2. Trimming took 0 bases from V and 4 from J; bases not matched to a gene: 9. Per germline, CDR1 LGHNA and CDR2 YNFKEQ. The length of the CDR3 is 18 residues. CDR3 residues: CASSQESSGSFSTGELFF. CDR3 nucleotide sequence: TGTGCCAGCAGCCAAGAGAGTAGCGGGAGTTTTAGCACCGGGGAGCTGTTTTTT.

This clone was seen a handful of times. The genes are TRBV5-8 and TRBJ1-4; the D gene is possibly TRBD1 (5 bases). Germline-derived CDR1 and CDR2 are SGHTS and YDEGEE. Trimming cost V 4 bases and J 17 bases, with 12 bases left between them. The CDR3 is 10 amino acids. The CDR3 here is CASSVDSAFF. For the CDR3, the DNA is TGTGCCAGCAGCGTAGACAGCGCTTTTTTT.

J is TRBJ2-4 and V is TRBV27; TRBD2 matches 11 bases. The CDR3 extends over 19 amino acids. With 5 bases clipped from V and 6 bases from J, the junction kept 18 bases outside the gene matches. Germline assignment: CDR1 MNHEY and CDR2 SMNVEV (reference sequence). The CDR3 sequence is CASSPTPGLAATRGNIQYF. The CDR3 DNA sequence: TGTGCCAGCAGTCCAACGCCGGGACTAGCGGCTACCCGGGGAAACATTCAGTACTTC.

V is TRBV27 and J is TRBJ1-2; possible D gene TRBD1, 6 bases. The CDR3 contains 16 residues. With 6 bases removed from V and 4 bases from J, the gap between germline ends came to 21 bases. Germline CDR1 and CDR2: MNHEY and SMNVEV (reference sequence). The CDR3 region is CASSSGGGLITYGYTF. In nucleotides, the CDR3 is TGTGCCAGCAGCTCAGGCGGGGGCCTTATCACCTATGGCTACACCTTC.

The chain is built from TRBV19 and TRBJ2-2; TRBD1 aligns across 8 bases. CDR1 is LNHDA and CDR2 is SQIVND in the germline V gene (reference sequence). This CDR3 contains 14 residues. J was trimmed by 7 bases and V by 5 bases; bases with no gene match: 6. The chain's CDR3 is CASSLTGDGGELFF. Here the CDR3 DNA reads TGTGCCAGTAGTCTGACAGGGGATGGCGGGGAGCTGTTTTTT. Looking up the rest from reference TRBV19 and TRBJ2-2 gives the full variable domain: DGGITQSPKYLFRKEGQNVTLSCEQNLNHDAMYWYRQDPGQGLRLIYYSQIVNDFQKGDIAEGYSVSREKKESFPLTVTSAQKNPTAFYLCASSLTGDGGELFFGEGSRLTVL.

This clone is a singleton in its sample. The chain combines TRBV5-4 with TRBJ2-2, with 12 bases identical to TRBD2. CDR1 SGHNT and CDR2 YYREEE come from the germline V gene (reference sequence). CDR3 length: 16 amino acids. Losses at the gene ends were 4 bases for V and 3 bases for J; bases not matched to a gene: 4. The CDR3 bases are TGTGCCAGCAGCGCTAGCGGGAGGGTTGACACCGGGGAGCTGTTTTTT. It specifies CASSASGRVDTGELFF.

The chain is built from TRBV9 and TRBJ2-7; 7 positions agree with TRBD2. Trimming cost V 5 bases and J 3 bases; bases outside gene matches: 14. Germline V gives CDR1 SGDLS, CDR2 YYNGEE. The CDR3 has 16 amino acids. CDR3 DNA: TGTGCCAGCAGTTGGGGGGAGGGGTCCGGTCTCTACGAGCAGTACTTC. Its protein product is CASSWGEGSGLYEQYF. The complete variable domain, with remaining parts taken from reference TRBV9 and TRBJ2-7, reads DSGVTQTPKHLITATGQRVTLRCSPRSGDLSVYWYQQSLDQGLQFLIQYYNGEERAKGNILERFSAQQFPDLHSELNLSSLELGDSALYFCASSWGEGSGLYEQYFGPGTRLTVT.